The clone carrying this TCR beta chain was recorded once. What it recognizes is unknown. A read error may explain this, as a much larger clone is one base away. The data are from a study of identical twins. Whole-study findings and limits: A cross-sectional statistical analysis, not follow-up of the same donors, supported the conclusions. Memory repertoires showed no such pattern, whereas abundant cord blood beta clonotypes carried fewer insertions.

Carrying unique molecular identifiers, the cDNA also gained a universal primer site through template switching. TCRdb fed the 5' RACE reads into MiXCR, producing one record per CDR3 protein. The sample includes 640,000 or so distinct CDR3 sequences, roughly 6% of them seen just once. The sample comprised naive T cells sorted from blood. This TCR came from a young man in good health.

The CDR3 DNA is TGTGCCATCACCACCGCCGTAGACCCCGGAAACACCATATATTTT. It translates to CAITTAVDPGNTIYF. The chain has TRBV9 and TRBJ1-3; D uncertain. V shed 9 bases and J shed 4 bases, with 20 bases lying between them. CDR3 length: 15 amino acids. Germline V gene data show CDR1 as SGDLS and CDR2 as YYNGEE.